The next 29 T cell receptor beta chains were all read from a single sample in a study of CD8+CD57+ T cells in acquired aplastic anemia. The template used for profiling TCR beta VDJ and CDR3 was genomic DNA. A single record per CDR3 protein comes from TCRdb applying MiXCR to the reads. The sample consists of about 180,000 distinct CDR3 sequences, around 50% of them appearing once. Patients who underwent sequencing had shown CD8+CD57+ cell expansion by flow cytometry. The sequencing input was sorted CD4+, CD8+, or CD8+CD57+ T cells (not recorded which) from PBMCs. The source of these receptors is a human donor with aplastic anemia.

The rearrangement joins TRBV5-1 to TRBJ1-1; 8 nucleotides align to TRBD1. The CDR3 extends over 14 amino acids. Germline V gives CDR1 SGHRS, CDR2 YFSETQ. J gave up 2 bases and V 4 bases, and 4 bases lay outside the gene matches. The CDR3 region is CASSIQGDNTEAFF. For the CDR3, the DNA is TGCGCCAGCAGCATACAGGGGGATAACACTGAAGCTTTCTTT.

The CDR3: CATSRVGRGPANYGYTF. The CDR3 coding sequence is TGTGCCACCAGCAGAGTTGGTCGGGGACCGGCTAACTATGGCTACACCTTC. The chain uses TRBV15 and TRBJ1-2, with a weak D call TRBD1 (5 bases). The CDR3 contains 17 residues. Looked up from germline, CDR1 is LNHNV and CDR2 is YYDKDF (reference sequence). The ends were cut back, 1 base at V and 0 bases at J, with 15 bases in the middle.

This clonotype was seen ten or more times. The V call is TRBV5-6, the J call TRBJ1-2, with 7 bases fitting TRBD1. V was pared by 4 bases and J by 5 bases, with 11 bases of the junction left unmatched. This CDR3 is built from 15 residues. The germline V gene has CDR1 SGHDT and CDR2 YYEEEE. The CDR3 protein is CASSPGGGGLYGYTF. The CDR3 bases are TGTGCCAGCAGCCCGGGGGGAGGGGGCTTGTATGGCTACACCTTC.

This clonotype was seen only a few times. V gene TRBV19 combines with J gene TRBJ2-3; D is possibly TRBD1 or TRBD2 (5 bases each). V lost 7 bases, J lost 5 bases, and 7 bases lay in between. This CDR3 has 11 amino acids. Per the germline V gene, CDR1 is LNHDA and CDR2 is SQIVND (reference sequence). CDR3 loop: CASTRGDTQYF. The CDR3 region has the DNA TGTGCCAGTACGAGGGGAGATACGCAGTATTTT.

The gene calls are TRBV20-1 and TRBJ1-2, with D perhaps TRBD1 (6 bases). CDR1 is DFQATT and CDR2 is SNEGSKA in the germline V gene (reference sequence). The CDR3 is 11 amino acids. The CDR3 sequence is CSAQGGYGYTF. The CDR3, as DNA: TGCAGCGCTCAAGGGGGCTATGGCTACACCTTC.

The CDR3 here is CASSAGQEEYF. CDR3 in DNA: TGTGCCAGCAGCGCGGGACAGGAAGAGTACTTC. The rearrangement links TRBV7-3 to TRBJ2-7; TRBD1 matches at 8 bases. The V gene's germline CDR1 is SGHTA and CDR2 FQGTGA. The V segment lost 5 bases and the J segment 11 bases; nucleotides outside the gene matches: 5. This CDR3 has 11 amino acids.

This clonotype occurred many times. This rearrangement joins TRBV4-1 to TRBJ2-3; D is possibly TRBD2 (6 bases). The CDR3 extends over 15 amino acids. CDR1 and CDR2 (germline): MGHRA, YSYEKL. V gave up 3 bases and J gave up 2 bases, with 12 bases separating them. Written as DNA, the CDR3 is TGCGCCAGCAGCCAGGGGACTCGCTCCACAGATACGCAGTATTTT. It is translated as CASSQGTRSTDTQYF.

This chain links TRBV7-6 with TRBJ2-7; no firm D call. This CDR3 is 13 amino acids long. CDR1 and CDR2 (germline): SGHVS, FNYEAQ. The V and J ends lost 2 bases and 2 bases respectively, with 7 bases between them. The CDR3 DNA reads as TGTGCCAGCAGCTTATCGCAGGCCTACGAGCAGTACTTC. This gives the protein CASSLSQAYEQYF.

This clonotype was seen ten or more times. V gene TRBV12-3 or TRBV12-4 combines with J gene TRBJ1-5, with D perhaps matching TRBD1 (6 bases). Between the trimmed V and J ends, which lost 8 bases and 1 base, there was a span of 15 bases. The CDR3 extends over 15 amino acids. Here the CDR3 reads CASRKRGGSNQPQHF. CDR3 sequence (DNA): TGTGCCAGCCGCAAAAGGGGGGGAAGCAATCAGCCCCAGCATTTT.

There are many counts of this clonotype. J is TRBJ1-3 and V is TRBV9; perhaps TRBD1 as D (5 bases). The CDR3 length is 15 residues. V was trimmed by 0 bases and J by 4 bases, leaving 11 bases between them. Germline V lookup: CDR1 SGDLS, CDR2 YYNGEE. CDR3 sequence: CASSVEVGPGNTIYF. CDR3 coding DNA: TGTGCCAGCAGCGTAGAGGTGGGGCCCGGAAACACCATATATTTT. The full variable domain, in which reference TRBV9 and TRBJ1-3 provide the parts outside the CDR3, is DSGVTQTPKHLITATGQRVTLRCSPRSGDLSVYWYQQSLDQGLQFLIQYYNGEERAKGNILERFSAQQFPDLHSELNLSSLELGDSALYFCASSVEVGPGNTIYFGEGSWLTVV.

As to this clonotype: The junction departs from the called germline gene at one end, perhaps through a read error. The V and J genes are TRBV7-7 and TRBJ2-1, with unresolved D. The CDR3 consists of 13 residues. The germline CDR1 and CDR2 sequences are SSHAT and FNYEAQ (reference sequence). DNA for the CDR3: TGTGCTAGCAGCTTAGTTAGTAGCAATGAGCAGTTCTTC. This encodes CASSLVSSNEQFF.

This clonotype has at least ten counts. The chain combines TRBV5-4 with TRBJ2-1; 8 bases match TRBD1. The CDR3 sequence is 15 residues long. V was clipped by 6 bases and J by 7 bases; unmatched bases: 12. The germline V gene has CDR1 SGHNT and CDR2 YYREEE (reference sequence). The CDR3 DNA reads TGTGCCAGCACCCACCCGCGGACAGGGAGGAATGAGCAGTTCTTC. Encoded protein: CASTHPRTGRNEQFF.

V is TRBV20-1 and J is TRBJ2-7; the match to TRBD1 covers 7 bases. CDR3 size: 17 residues. V was clipped by 5 bases and J by 8 bases; unmatched bases: 24. In germline, CDR1 is DFQATT, CDR2 SNEGSKA (reference sequence). For the CDR3, the DNA is TGCAGTGCTTCCCCACGGACAGGAATATTCCCTTCTGACAAGCAGTACTTC. Its protein product is CSASPRTGIFPSDKQYF.

This clonotype was found a few times. CDR3 protein: CSASVLAREQYF. CDR3 nucleotide sequence: TGCAGTGCTAGCGTACTAGCAAGGGAGCAGTACTTC. The gene calls are TRBV20-1 and TRBJ2-7; D perhaps matches TRBD2 (6 bases). CDR3 length: 12 residues. From germline, CDR1 is DFQATT and CDR2 SNEGSKA (reference sequence). V lost 3 bases, J lost 7 bases, and 13 bases lay in between.

This clonotype was found many times. The rearrangement uses TRBV5-1 and TRBJ1-1, with D unclear. Germline assignment: CDR1 SGHRS and CDR2 YFSETQ. Between the trimmed V and J ends, which lost 0 bases and 0 bases, there was a span of 9 bases. The CDR3 length is 15 residues. The CDR3 DNA is TGCGCCAGCAGCTTGGACGGCACCATGAACACTGAAGCTTTCTTT. Protein: CASSLDGTMNTEAFF.

J is TRBJ2-7 and V is TRBV7-9, with TRBD1 as a possible D gene (6 bases). Trimming took off 5 bases at V and 6 bases at J, with 11 bases between the two ends. The length of the CDR3 is 12 residues. Germline V gene lookup returns CDR1 SEHNR and CDR2 FQNEAQ (reference sequence). The CDR3 here is CASSVQGFEQYF. The DNA for the CDR3 is TGTGCCAGCAGCGTACAGGGTTTCGAGCAGTACTTC.

This chain connects TRBV10-3 to TRBJ2-7; 11 bases map to TRBD1. Germline V gene lookup returns CDR1 ENHRY and CDR2 SYGVKD. The CDR3 has 15 amino acids. Losses at the gene ends were 8 bases for V and 5 bases for J; bases not matched to a gene: 11. The CDR3 here is CAIGGPDRGRNEQYF. The CDR3 region has the DNA TGTGCCATCGGTGGGCCGGACAGGGGGCGGAACGAGCAGTACTTC.

This clonotype has ten or more counts. The chain has TRBV7-6 and TRBJ2-1; TRBD2 matches at 13 bases. Per the germline V gene, CDR1 is SGHVS and CDR2 is FNYEAQ. The CDR3 has 15 amino acids. V shed 5 bases, J shed 6 bases, and the junction held 4 bases outside the gene matches. In DNA, the CDR3 is TGTGCCAGCAGCCAAACTAGCGGGGGGGTCAATGAGCAGTTCTTC. Protein sequence: CASSQTSGGVNEQFF.

This clonotype was seen ten or more times. The chain employs TRBV29-1 and TRBJ2-7, with 7 bases lining up with TRBD1. The CDR3 length is 15 residues. CDR1 is SQVTM, CDR2 ANQGSEA, per germline. Trimming removed 6 bases from V and 6 bases from J; junction bases left unmatched: 17. The CDR3 is CSVTIRDSRTGEQYF. As DNA, the CDR3 is TGCAGCGTGACCATACGGGACAGTCGAACGGGCGAGCAGTACTTC.

This clonotype was found many times. J is TRBJ2-7 and V is TRBV20-1, with 11 bases fitting TRBD2. Trimming cost V 3 bases and J 6 bases; bases outside gene matches: 7. Germline CDR1 and CDR2: DFQATT and SNEGSKA (reference sequence). The CDR3 has 14 residues. The CDR3 spells CSARDSSGGPEQYF. The CDR3 DNA sequence: TGCAGTGCTAGGGACTCTAGCGGGGGGCCCGAGCAGTACTTC.

The chain uses TRBV7-6 and TRBJ2-7; D is uncertain. The germline gives CDR1 SGHVS, CDR2 FNYEAQ. This CDR3 contains 15 residues. V dropped 5 bases and J dropped 0 bases, with 14 bases sitting between them. DNA of the CDR3: TGTGCCAGCAGCGTCGAGGCAGCTAGCTCCTACGAGCAGTACTTC. It yields the protein CASSVEAASSYEQYF.

Ten or more counts support this clonotype. V and J are TRBV3-1 and TRBJ2-5; either TRBD1 or TRBD2 may fit D (5 bases each). The CDR3 is 14 amino acids. V was clipped by 1 base and J by 4 bases, with 10 bases between them. The germline CDR1 and CDR2 sequences are LGHDT and YNNKEL (reference sequence). The CDR3 DNA reads as TGTGCCAGCAGCCAAGGGGACCGCAGAGAGACCCAGTACTTC. Its protein product is CASSQGDRRETQYF.

This clonotype was detected many times. The chain uses TRBV5-1 and TRBJ2-7; perhaps TRBD2 as D (7 bases). The germline CDR1 and CDR2 sequences are SGHRS and YFSETQ. CDR3 length equals 15 residues. V was clipped by 3 bases and J by 5 bases, with 18 bases between them. CDR3 sequence reads: CASSSVRGRGNEQYF. DNA of the CDR3: TGCGCCAGCAGCTCGGTGCGGGGGCGCGGCAACGAGCAGTACTTC.

This chain links TRBV2 with TRBJ1-1, with D possibly TRBD1 on 5 matching bases. The CDR3 length is 15 residues. The V end lost 3 bases, the J end lost 1 base, and 12 bases lay between the germline ends. Germline CDR1 is SNHLY and CDR2 is FYNNEI. The CDR3 spells CASSEKGMGNTEAFF. DNA for the CDR3: TGTGCCAGCAGTGAGAAGGGGATGGGGAACACTGAAGCTTTCTTT. Using reference TRBV2 and TRBJ1-1 for the parts outside the CDR3, the full variable domain is EPEVTQTPSHQVTQMGQEVILRCVPISNHLYFYWYRQILGQKVEFLVSFYNNEISEKSEIFDDQFSVERPDGSNFTLKIRSTKLEDSAMYFCASSEKGMGNTEAFFGQGTRLTVV.

This clonotype was observed at least ten times. The V call is TRBV7-9, the J call TRBJ2-1; 9 bases are a match to TRBD2. CDR1 and CDR2 from the germline V gene are SEHNR and FQNEAQ (reference sequence). The trim removed 4 bases at V and 7 bases at J, leaving 11 bases unmatched. The CDR3 contains 16 residues. This CDR3 reads CASSSAASGDRNEQFF. In nucleotides, the CDR3 is TGTGCCAGCAGCTCGGCCGCTAGCGGGGATAGGAATGAGCAGTTCTTC. Full variable domain (missing parts from reference TRBV7-9 and TRBJ2-1): DTGVSQNPRHKITKRGQNVTFRCDPISEHNRLYWYRQTLGQGPEFLTYFQNEAQLEKSRLLSDRFSAERPKGSFSTLEIQRTEQGDSAMYLCASSSAASGDRNEQFFGPGTRLTVL.

V gene TRBV20-1 combines with J gene TRBJ2-2; either TRBD1 or TRBD2 may fit D (5 bases each). Germline V gene data show CDR1 as DFQATT and CDR2 as SNEGSKA (reference sequence). The germline V and J ends were trimmed by 1 base and 2 bases, with 11 bases remaining between them. This CDR3 comprises 15 residues. The CDR3 DNA sequence: TGCAGTGCTAGAGGACGGGGCGGTAACACCGGGGAGCTGTTTTTT. It codes for CSARGRGGNTGELFF.

This clonotype has a single count. The genes are TRBV10-3 and TRBJ1-3, with D maybe TRBD1 (6 bases). Trimming took off 3 bases at V and 3 bases at J, with 18 bases between the two ends. The CDR3 has 17 residues. The germline V gene encodes CDR1 ENHRY and CDR2 SYGVKD. CDR3 bases: TGTGCCATCAGTGATTCGAGCGGGGGGGCCAGTGGAAACACCATATATTTT. Amino acids: CAISDSSGGASGNTIYF.

Turning to this clonotype: This may come from a read error, since a much larger clone is one base off. The rearrangement links TRBV12-3 or TRBV12-4 to TRBJ1-4, with D hard to call. This CDR3 is built from 16 residues. The CDR3 coding sequence is TGTGCCAGCAGTTTCGAAGTCGGACCAACTAATGAAAAACTGTCTTTT. Translating it yields CASSFEVGPTNEKLSF.

Regarding this clonotype: A junction end diverges from the germline sequence, so it may reflect a read error. Here the CDR3 DNA reads TGTACCATCACGCGGGACAGGGGGAATGAGCAGTTCTTC. Translating it yields CTITRDRGNEQFF. The chain carries TRBV10-3 and TRBJ2-1; 11 bases map to TRBD1. Germline V lookup: CDR1 ENHRY, CDR2 SYGVKD. This CDR3 spans 13 amino acids.